These T cell receptor beta chains were read from a single sample in a study of CD8+ T cells in alopecia areata. This table comes from immunoSEQ multiplex PCR, and its TCRdb copy is limited to in-frame clones, with some not included. The repertoire holds about 160,000 clones, with about three fifths as singletons. The source was CD4+ T cells sorted from blood, collected at week 4, from a patient treated with tofacitinib. Receptor source: a human donor with alopecia areata. Each CDR3 is given with its conserved first and last residue. A D gene is named only where the DNA matches it firmly. Size is omitted from some rows. Given values are once, few, many or a class for expanded clones.

>NA|TRBV29-1|TRBJ2-7|NA
TGCAGCGCCGTCGGGGGGCTTTACGAGCAGTACTTC
CSAVGGLYEQYF
>once|TRBV29-1|TRBJ1-2|TRBD1
TGCAGCGTAGACAGGGTAGGAATAGGCTACACCTTC
CSVDRVGIGYTF
>NA|TRBV30|TRBJ2-3|NA
TGTGCCTGGAGTTCCCAGGGCGGCAGCACAGATACGCAGTATTTT
CAWSSQGGSTDTQYF
>NA|TRBV25-1|TRBJ2-7|NA
TGTGCCAGCAGTGAAATCCAGAGGACCTACGAGCAGTACTTC
CASSEIQRTYEQYF
>NA|TRBV29-1|TRBJ1-1|NA
TGCAGCGTACTACACCGGGGCCTGGGTGTGAACACTGAAGCTTTCTTT
CSVLHRGLGVNTEAFF
>NA|TRBV19|TRBJ1-2|TRBD1
TGTGCCAGCATCGGATCCCGGGAAGGGGGCTCTGGCTACACCTTC
CASIGSREGGSGYTF
>NA|TRBV7-2|TRBJ1-1|NA
TGTGCCAGCAGCCCCTTCCCTCGGGGGGGGAACACTGAAGCTTTCTTT
CASSPFPRGGNTEAFF
>NA|TRBV9|TRBJ1-2|NA
TGTGCCAGCAGCGTTGAGGGAGTAGATGGCTACACCTTC
CASSVEGVDGYTF
>NA|TRBV5-1|TRBJ2-3|NA
TGCGCCAGCAGCTTGGTTGTGGGTACAGATACGCAGTATTTT
CASSLVVGTDTQYF
>NA|TRBV6-5|TRBJ2-5|TRBD2
TGTGCCAGCAGTTACTCGGGACTAGCGAGGCAAGAGACCCAGTACTTC
CASSYSGLARQETQYF
>NA|TRBV6-5|TRBJ2-1|NA
TGTGCCAGCAGTTACGAAGCGTCCTCCTACAATGAGCAGTTCTTC
CASSYEASSYNEQFF
>NA|TRBV7-8|TRBJ1-3|NA
TGTGCCAGCAGCCCCGCTGGGGGTAGCTCTGGAAACACCATATATTTT
CASSPAGGSSGNTIYF
>few|TRBV5-1|TRBJ2-5|TRBD2
TGCGCCAGCAGCTTCGGGCTAGCGGGGGTTGAGACCCAGTACTTC
CASSFGLAGVETQYF
>NA|TRBV19|TRBJ2-3|NA
TGTGCCAGTAGTATGAGGTCGGCCGACGCAGATACGCAGTATTTT
CASSMRSADADTQYF
>NA|TRBV14|TRBJ2-3|NA
TGTGCCAGCAGCCAAGATAACACAGATACGCAGTATTTT
CASSQDNTDTQYF
>NA|TRBV9|TRBJ2-7|TRBD1
TGTGCCAGCAGCACGGGACAGGGGTCCTACGAGCAGTACTTC
CASSTGQGSYEQYF
>NA|TRBV5-1|TRBJ2-3|NA
TGCGCCAGCAGCGCCTACAGCACAGATACGCAGTATTTT
CASSAYSTDTQYF
>once|TRBV9|TRBJ1-4|NA
TGTGCCAGCAGCGTACAGGGAGCTAATGAAAAACTGTTTTTT
CASSVQGANEKLFF
>NA|TRBV30|TRBJ1-5|NA
TGTGCCTGGAGTCCCCCTGGGGAACCCCAGCATTTT
CAWSPPGEPQHF
>NA|TRBV4-2|TRBJ2-3|NA
TGTGCCAGCAGGGGCTTCACAGATACGCAGTATTTT
CASRGFTDTQYF
>NA|TRBV12-5|TRBJ2-7|NA
TGTGCTAGTGGTTTGGCCTACGAGCAGTACTTC
CASGLAYEQYF
>NA|TRBV23-1|TRBJ1-6|TRBD1
TGCGCCAGCAGTCAACCGGGACAGGGACCCCTCCACTTT
CASSQPGQGPLHF
>NA|TRBV30|TRBJ2-2|TRBD2
TGTGCCTGGAGTAAACGACTAGCGGGGGCCACCGGGGAGCTGTTTTTT
CAWSKRLAGATGELFF
>NA|TRBV19|TRBJ2-3|TRBD2
TGTGCCAGTAGTATCGGGACTATTCGGGATACGCAGTATTTT
CASSIGTIRDTQYF
>NA|TRBV23-1|TRBJ2-3|NA
TGCGCCAGCAGTCACGCCCGCCTAGCGTATCCTAGCACAGATACGCAGTATTTT
CASSHARLAYPSTDTQYF
>NA|TRBV9|TRBJ2-1|NA
TGTGCCAGCAGCGTAGAGCCGGGGTCCTACAATGAGCAGTTCTTC
CASSVEPGSYNEQFF
>NA|TRBV6-5|TRBJ1-2|NA
TGTGCCAGCAGTTACTATCGGACCGACTACTATGGCTACACCTTC
CASSYYRTDYYGYTF
>NA|TRBV9|TRBJ2-3|TRBD1
TGTGCCAGCAGCGTAGGGGACAGGGCCCTCCCGCAGTATTTT
CASSVGDRALPQYF
>NA|TRBV29-1|TRBJ2-7|NA
TGCAGCGTTGTAGTCCGAGGGGACGAGCAGTACTTC
CSVVVRGDEQYF
>few|TRBV5-1|TRBJ2-3|NA
TGCGCCAGCACCCCATGGCGGGGCACAGATACGCAGTATTTT
CASTPWRGTDTQYF
>NA|TRBV29-1|TRBJ1-3|NA
TGCAGCGTTGCGCTCCGGGAAACGGGGAACACCATATATTTT
CSVALRETGNTIYF
>NA|TRBV5-1|TRBJ2-1|TRBD2
TGCGCCAGCAGCACGACTAGCGGGGATTACAATGAGCAGTTCTTC
CASSTTSGDYNEQFF
>NA|TRBV25-1|TRBJ2-5|TRBD1
TGTGCCAGCAGTCACCCCCAGGGGGCGGGGGAGACCCAGTACTTC
CASSHPQGAGETQYF
>NA|TRBV30|TRBJ1-4|NA
TGTGCCTGGAGTGTGGGGGTTGGTGAAAAACTGTTTTTT
CAWSVGVGEKLFF
>NA|TRBV29-1|TRBJ1-2|NA
TGCAGCGTTGACAAGGGGGGCTATGGCTACACCTTC
CSVDKGGYGYTF
>NA|TRBV4-2|TRBJ1-1|NA
TGTGCCAGCAGCCCCCGTTCGACGTGGAGCACTGAAGCTTTCTTT
CASSPRSTWSTEAFF
>few|TRBV5-1|TRBJ1-1|NA
TGCGCCAGCAGCTCGGAAGGCCCTGGTCTCACTGAAGCTTTCTTT
CASSSEGPGLTEAFF
>NA|TRBV29-1|TRBJ2-2|NA
TGCAGCGTTGGGCGGGGGCTGACCACCGGGGAGCTGTTTTTT
CSVGRGLTTGELFF
>NA|TRBV5-6|TRBJ1-2|NA
TGTGCCAGCAGCGTCGTGGAGGGGTATGGCTACACCTTC
CASSVVEGYGYTF
>NA|TRBV4-1|TRBJ1-6|NA
TGCGCCAGCAGCCACCTAGCCCCCCGGAGGAAAAATTCACCCCTCCACTTT
CASSHLAPRRKNSPLHF
>NA|TRBV29-1|TRBJ2-5|NA
TGCAGCGGGGGAGGAGAGACCCAGTACTTC
CSGGGETQYF
>NA|TRBV29-1|TRBJ2-7|NA
TGCAGCGTCAGATTCTCCTACGAGCAGTACTTC
CSVRFSYEQYF
>few|TRBV29-1|TRBJ2-5|TRBD1
TGCAGCGTTGGGACAGGGCAAGAGACCCAGTACTTC
CSVGTGQETQYF
>NA|TRBV4-3|TRBJ2-3|TRBD2
TGCGCCAGCAGCCAAGATTTTGGCGGGGGAAGCACAGATACGCAGTATTTT
CASSQDFGGGSTDTQYF
>NA|TRBV30|TRBJ2-3|NA
TGTGCCTGGAGTGTCCGGATCGGGCAACGTTCGGATACGCAGTATTTT
CAWSVRIGQRSDTQYF
>NA|TRBV5-1|TRBJ1-6|NA
TGCGCCAGCAGCCCGGGGGAGAATAATTCACCCCTCCACTTT
CASSPGENNSPLHF
>NA|TRBV29-1|TRBJ2-5|NA
TGCAGCGTCCTTGGGGGCGTGGGAGAGACCCAGTACTTC
CSVLGGVGETQYF
>NA|TRBV7-9|TRBJ1-2|TRBD1
TGTGCCAGCAGCTTTGGCAGGGGGCAAGGTGACTATGGCTACACCTTC
CASSFGRGQGDYGYTF
>NA|TRBV23-1|TRBJ1-3|NA
TGCGCCAAACTAGTGGGGGCTGTTGGAAACACCATATATTTT
CAKLVGAVGNTIYF
>NA|TRBV15|TRBJ2-7|TRBD1
TGTGCCACCAGCAGAGATGCTACAGGGGGCGAGCAGTACTTC
CATSRDATGGEQYF
>few|TRBV6-5|TRBJ1-6|NA
TGTGCCAGCACCCCTCGGTCCCACTCACCCCTCCACTTT
CASTPRSHSPLHF
>NA|TRBV7-9|TRBJ2-7|NA
TGTGCCAGCAGCTTAGCGGAGGGTCCAGCCTACGAGCAGTACTTC
CASSLAEGPAYEQYF
>many|TRBV7-3|TRBJ2-5|NA
TGTGCCAGCAGCCCGACAGGATTCCAAGAGACCCAGTACTTC
CASSPTGFQETQYF
>NA|TRBV5-1|TRBJ2-5|TRBD1
TGCGCCAGCAGCTTGGCCCGGACAGGGGGCGAAAGGAAAGAGACCCAGTACTTC
CASSLARTGGERKETQYF